The TCR beta chain under discussion was sequenced for a study of T cells in women clearing cervical HPV infection. At the level of the study: Case blood was drawn a median about 23 weeks after lesion detection.

Produced via immunoSEQ multiplex PCR; TCRdb's table is partial and in-frame only. The listing records almost 20,000 clones. Trimming took off 3 bases at V and 5 bases at J, with 7 bases between the two ends. Germline V lookup: CDR1 KGHSH, CDR2 LQKENI. This CDR3 region has 13 residues. About this clone itself: From the germline J gene comes the end of the CDR3, since the read stops 3 residues before it.

The sequence was obtained from a woman aged 18 to 75 with a cervical HPV16 infection that either progressed to CIN3+ or cleared (not recorded which). The chain couples TRBV18 to TRBJ1-4; perhaps TRBD1 as D (5 bases). The sequencing sample was made of blood buffy coat. The covered CDR3 bases are TGTGCCAGCTCACCCAGGGAGAATGAAAAA. Amino acid sequence: CASSPRENEK. The entire CDR3 sequence reads CASSPRENEKLFF.